This T cell receptor beta chain was profiled in a study of cytomegalovirus exposure and HLA in healthy donors. Findings of the study overall: A later analysis showed TCR association rates differing by HLA locus, peaking at DRB1 and lowest at HLA-C. A later analysis found most CMV-associated TCR beta chains apparently HLA-restricted. Earlier results showed most TCR beta V segments being productive about 87% or about 30% of the time. TRBV6-2, TRBV6-3 and some other V segments were excluded as indistinguishable.

Notes on this clone: Its antigen remains unknown.

PCR employed 60 Vbeta and 13 Jbeta primers. Profiled with immunoSEQ multiplex PCR; TCRdb holds only in-frame clones, not every one. In all, the sample yields around 200,000 clones. The J segment lost 2 bases and the V segment lost 6 bases, leaving 3 bases of the junction unmatched. Germline V lookup: CDR1 MNHNS, CDR2 SASEGT. The CDR3 has 14 amino acids. The sample consisted of PBMCs. This TCR came from a woman in her late teens or twenties in good health and CMV-seropositive. V gene TRBV6-1 combines with J gene TRBJ2-7; 11 nucleotides align to TRBD1. In DNA form, the CDR3 reads TGTGCCAGCAGAGGGACAGGGGGACCCTACGAGCAGTACTTC. It yields the protein CASRGTGGPYEQYF.